The 16 T cell receptor beta chains in this list originate from one sample, sequenced in a study of a mutant IDH1 vaccine in newly diagnosed glioma. This table comes from immunoSEQ multiplex PCR, and its TCRdb copy is limited to in-frame clones, with some not included. Among around 41,000 clones listed, roughly 84% were seen once. The time point: week 11, during vaccination. Doses comprised 300 ug of mutant IDH1 20-mer peptide each, plus topical imiquimod. For these TCRs, the target antigens are not known. The material was PBMCs, obtained from a glioma patient whose treatment included an IDH1 peptide vaccine. The receptors were gathered from a man aged 35-49 years with glioma.

The chain couples TRBV27 to TRBJ2-3; D gene ambiguous. V lost 0 bases and J 1 base, leaving 8 bases between the germline ends. The CDR3 has 15 residues. Germline CDR1 MNHEY, CDR2 SMNVEV (reference sequence). The CDR3 DNA reads as TGTGCCAGCAGTTTATCGACGGGCGGCACAGATACGCAGTATTTT. As protein: CASSLSTGGTDTQYF.

DNA of the CDR3: TGTGCCAGCAGCTACCGGGACATCAATGAGCAGTTCTTC. This translates into CASSYRDINEQFF. The chain uses TRBV2 and TRBJ2-1; D possibly corresponds to TRBD1 (6 bases). This CDR3 comprises 13 residues. Trimming pared 6 bases from V and 6 bases from J, leaving 12 bases between. The germline gives CDR1 SNHLY, CDR2 FYNNEI. Full variable domain (outside the CDR3, taken from reference TRBV2 and TRBJ2-1): EPEVTQTPSHQVTQMGQEVILRCVPISNHLYFYWYRQILGQKVEFLVSFYNNEISEKSEIFDDQFSVERPDGSNFTLKIRSTKLEDSAMYFCASSYRDINEQFFGPGTRLTVL.

The chain couples TRBV5-5 to TRBJ1-5; TRBD1 might be the D (5 bases). CDR3 length equals 16 residues. Trimming stripped 0 bases from V and 7 bases from J, with 17 bases between. Per germline, CDR1 SGHKS and CDR2 YYEKEE (reference sequence). The DNA of the CDR3 is TGTGCCAGCAGCTTGGAACCCCGGGGACTGTGGCAGCCCCAGCATTTT. This sequence encodes CASSLEPRGLWQPQHF.

The chain recombines TRBV27 with TRBJ2-1; 8 bases are a match to TRBD2. V dropped 8 bases and J dropped 2; count of bases not matched to a gene: 5. CDR3 size: 14 residues. Per the germline V gene, CDR1 is MNHEY and CDR2 is SMNVEV (reference sequence). This CDR3 reads CASLTGGAYNEQFF. As DNA, the CDR3 is TGTGCCAGCCTTACGGGAGGGGCCTACAATGAGCAGTTCTTC.

The V gene is TRBV5-6, the J gene TRBJ2-7; 7 bases match TRBD1. V lost 1 base, J lost 3 bases, and 4 bases stayed unmatched. CDR1 and CDR2 from the germline V gene are SGHDT and YYEEEE. The CDR3 extends over 14 amino acids. The CDR3 loop reads CASSLWAGGYEQYF. In DNA, the CDR3 is TGTGCCAGCAGCTTGTGGGCAGGGGGCTACGAGCAGTACTTC.

The rearrangement joins TRBV7-2 to TRBJ2-6, with unresolved D. Per the germline V gene, CDR1 is SGHTA and CDR2 is FQGNSA. This CDR3 contains 16 residues. The V end was cut by 1 base, the J end by 0 bases, with 7 bases between. Here the CDR3 DNA reads TGTGCCAGCAGCTTAGTATATTACTCTGGGGCCAACGTCCTGACTTTC. It specifies CASSLVYYSGANVLTF.

This clone was detected once. CDR3 in DNA: TGTGCCAGCAGTCCCCCCGGGACAGGAAACGAGCAGTACTTC. This codes for CASSPPGTGNEQYF. The gene calls are TRBV4-2 and TRBJ2-7; 8 bases fit TRBD1. This CDR3 has 14 residues. With V trimmed by 6 bases and J by 5 bases, 9 bases remained unmatched. Germline CDR1 and CDR2: LGHNA and YNFKEQ.

The CDR3: CASSRVSGANVLTF. The CDR3 DNA reads as TGTGCCAGCAGCAGGGTCTCTGGGGCCAACGTCCTGACTTTC. J is TRBJ2-6 and V is TRBV6-5, with TRBD1 as a possible D gene (5 bases). The ends were cut back, 6 bases at V and 0 bases at J, with 6 bases in the middle. Per the germline V gene, CDR1 is MNHEY and CDR2 is SVGAGI. The CDR3 contains 14 residues.

This chain connects TRBV7-9 to TRBJ2-2; 7 bases agree with TRBD1. The CDR3 contains 13 residues. The V and J ends lost 4 bases and 5 bases, in that order; junction bases with no gene match: 1. In germline, CDR1 is SEHNR, CDR2 FQNEAQ (reference sequence). CDR3 sequence (DNA): TGTGCCAGCAGCTGGGACAGAACCGGGGAGCTGTTTTTT. Amino acid sequence: CASSWDRTGELFF.

This clone has a single count. The CDR3 loop reads CASTLVGGGGETQYF. CDR3 sequence (DNA): TGTGCCAGCACCTTAGTAGGGGGCGGTGGAGAGACCCAGTACTTC. This chain joins TRBV5-6 and TRBJ2-5; TRBD1 aligns across 7 bases. Germline CDR1 SGHDT, CDR2 YYEEEE. Trimming at V came to 6 bases and at J to 4 bases, leaving 12 bases not matched to a gene. CDR3 length: 15 residues.

The V gene is TRBV6-5, the J gene TRBJ2-7; D is unclear. The CDR3 runs to 14 residues. Trimming removed 0 bases from V and 3 bases from J, with 9 bases in between. Per the germline V gene, CDR1 is MNHEY and CDR2 is SVGAGI. The CDR3 region has the DNA TGTGCCAGCAGTTACTCCCCCGGCAGCTACGAGCAGTACTTC. Its translation: CASSYSPGSYEQYF.

V and J are TRBV18 and TRBJ1-6; TRBD1 aligns across 8 bases. CDR1 is KGHSH and CDR2 is LQKENI in the germline V gene. The V and J ends lost 5 bases and 1 base, in that order; junction bases with no gene match: 4. The CDR3 spans 16 residues. CDR3 bases: TGTGCCAGCTCATCCGGACAGGGTTCCTATAATTCACCCCTCCACTTT. Protein: CASSSGQGSYNSPLHF.

In its sample, this clone was seen once. This chain uses TRBV10-3 with TRBJ1-1; D call uncertain. Trimming shortened V by 2 bases and J by 4 bases, and 11 bases separated the two germline ends. CDR1 is ENHRY and CDR2 is SYGVKD in the germline V gene. There are 14 residues in the CDR3. The chain's CDR3 is CAISEAVYGTEAFF. For the CDR3, the DNA is TGTGCCATCAGTGAGGCCGTTTATGGCACTGAAGCTTTCTTT.

The rearrangement uses TRBV5-1 and TRBJ2-1, with TRBD2 matching 7 bases. This CDR3 spans 15 amino acids. CDR1 is SGHRS and CDR2 is YFSETQ in the germline V gene. V lost 0 bases to trimming and J lost 6 bases; unmatched junction nucleotides: 6. The CDR3: CASSLGAGAFNEQFF. In DNA form, the CDR3 reads TGCGCCAGCAGCTTGGGGGCGGGAGCTTTCAATGAGCAGTTCTTC.

Turning to this clone: One end of the junction does not line up with germline, which may come from a read error. The rearrangement links TRBV7-2 to TRBJ2-1, with D maybe TRBD2 (6 bases). Germline V lookup: CDR1 SGHTA, CDR2 FQGNSA. CDR3 length equals 13 residues. The CDR3 bases are TGTGCCAGCAGCCCCACGGTGAGGGAGGCTGGGCTCTTC. Protein product: CASSPTVREAGLF.

V usage is TRBV5-1 and J usage is TRBJ2-5; D unresolved. The V end was cut by 1 base, the J end by 4 bases, with 11 bases between. CDR3 length: 14 residues. CDR1 SGHRS and CDR2 YFSETQ come from the germline V gene. This chain's CDR3 is CASSLSQVVETQYF. The CDR3 nucleotides read TGCGCCAGCAGCTTGAGTCAGGTGGTAGAGACCCAGTACTTC.